A single sample is the source of the 5 T cell receptor beta chains below, sequenced in a study of blood T cell repertoires in COVID-19. The data were produced by immunoSEQ multiplex PCR, yet TCRdb's version contains in-frame clones alone and is incomplete. This repertoire shows some 110,000 clones, just over 90% found once; its top ten account for under 2%. Sequencing input: peripheral blood. Source of these receptors: a human donor with active COVID-19. The donor label of this sample is uncertain.

This clone was recorded only once. J is TRBJ2-2 and V is TRBV7-2; 9 bases are a match to TRBD1. The CDR3 length is 14 residues. V lost 3 bases and J lost 8; bases outside the gene matches: 4. Germline loops: CDR1 SGHTA, CDR2 FQGNSA. DNA of the CDR3: TGTGCCAGCAGCTTGGGGACAGGGTGGGGGGAGCTGTTTTTT. Translation: CASSLGTGWGELFF.

The V call is TRBV30, the J call TRBJ2-3, with D maybe TRBD1 (5 bases). The germline gives CDR1 GTSNPN, CDR2 SVGIG (reference sequence). The CDR3 extends over 14 amino acids. V was trimmed by 0 bases and J by 1 base, leaving 8 bases between them. The CDR3: CAWSVQGGTDTQYF. CDR3 coding DNA: TGTGCCTGGAGTGTACAAGGGGGCACAGATACGCAGTATTTT.

In this sample, this clone turned up a few times. The rearrangement joins TRBV7-8 to TRBJ1-1; D gene unclear. V lost 5 bases, J lost 1 base, and 11 bases lay in between. The CDR3 sequence is 14 residues long. Germline CDR1 SGHVS, CDR2 FQNEAQ. The CDR3 sequence is CASSAREGNTEAFF. In nucleotides, the CDR3 is TGTGCCAGCAGCGCAAGGGAGGGGAACACTGAAGCTTTCTTT.

The chain joins TRBV3-1 (or the pseudogene TRBV3-2) to TRBJ2-5, with 13 bases matching TRBD2. J gave up 4 bases and V 7 bases, and 6 bases lay outside the gene matches. The CDR3 is 15 amino acids. CDR1 is LGHDT and CDR2 is YNNKEL in the germline V gene (reference sequence). The DNA of the CDR3 is TGTGCCAGCAACCTACTAGCGGGGGGGCCAGAGACCCAGTACTTC. Translated, it gives CASNLLAGGPETQYF.

The chain couples TRBV18 to TRBJ1-4; tentative D call: TRBD1 (5 bases). Germline V gene sequence: CDR1 KGHSH, CDR2 LQKENI. V lost 0 bases and J 8 bases, leaving 16 bases between the germline ends. This CDR3 has 16 residues. The CDR3 sequence is CASSPPVSQGWEKLFF. The CDR3 nucleotides read TGTGCCAGCTCACCACCTGTTTCCCAGGGATGGGAAAAACTGTTTTTT.